A single sample is the source of the 30 T cell receptor beta chains below, sequenced in a study of cytomegalovirus exposure and HLA in healthy donors. Data came from immunoSEQ multiplex PCR; TCRdb stores just in-frame clones and leaves some out. The sample records around 69,000 clones, around 96% being singletons. The material sequenced was PBMCs. The receptor source for this set is a woman between 18 and 30 years old in good health and CMV-seropositive.

The chain has TRBV7-8 and TRBJ2-1, with 13 bases identical to TRBD2. V trimming: 6 bases; J trimming: 5 bases; junction bases outside the gene matches: 10. This CDR3 is 17 amino acids long. Germline CDR1 is SGHVS and CDR2 is FQNEAQ. Here the CDR3 reads CASRAGTSGKNDNEQFF. The CDR3 nucleotides read TGTGCCAGCAGGGCCGGGACTAGCGGGAAAAATGACAATGAGCAGTTCTTC.

V gene TRBV28 combines with J gene TRBJ1-3, with 9 bases aligning to TRBD1. The CDR3 spans 16 residues. V was pared by 3 bases and J by 8 bases, with 11 bases of the junction left unmatched. Looked up from germline, CDR1 is MDHEN and CDR2 is SYDVKM. CDR3 protein: CASSLLQTGGGHTIYF. The CDR3 nucleotides read TGTGCCAGCAGTTTGTTACAGACAGGGGGAGGGCACACCATATATTTT.

V is TRBV9 and J is TRBJ2-1, with D possibly matching TRBD2 (6 bases). Trimming took off 2 bases at V and 2 bases at J, with 14 bases between the two ends. This CDR3 region has 16 residues. Germline V lookup: CDR1 SGDLS, CDR2 YYNGEE. Here the CDR3 DNA reads TGTGCCAGCAGCGTGGGAGCGGGTAATACCTACAATGAGCAGTTCTTC. Amino acids: CASSVGAGNTYNEQFF.

This clone was counted only a few times. The V and J genes are TRBV6-6 and TRBJ2-4; TRBD2 aligns across 8 bases. V dropped 5 bases and J dropped 5; count of bases not matched to a gene: 5. The CDR3 loop spans 14 amino acids. The germline V gene has CDR1 MNHNY and CDR2 SVGAGI (reference sequence). CDR3 DNA: TGTGCCAGCAGTCCCGGGACTAGACAAAACATTCAGTACTTC. Residues: CASSPGTRQNIQYF.

V is TRBV2 and J is TRBJ2-1; TRBD1 matches 9 bases. V trimming: 4 bases; J trimming: 4 bases; junction bases outside the gene matches: 2. The CDR3 is 14 amino acids. In germline, CDR1 is SNHLY, CDR2 FYNNEI. The chain's CDR3 is CASSGDRDYNEQFF. The CDR3 region has the DNA TGTGCCAGCAGTGGGGACAGGGATTACAATGAGCAGTTCTTC.

This chain uses TRBV5-4 with TRBJ2-7; 9 bases agree with TRBD1. V shed 4 bases and J 3 bases; nucleotides not matched to a gene: 11. The CDR3 covers 16 residues. The V gene's germline CDR1 is SGHNT and CDR2 YYREEE (reference sequence). CDR3 region: CASSPTGTGHVYEQYF. In nucleotides, the CDR3 is TGTGCCAGCAGCCCCACCGGGACAGGGCATGTCTACGAGCAGTACTTC.

V is TRBV5-6 and J is TRBJ2-1; D is ambiguous. Per germline, CDR1 SGHDT and CDR2 YYEEEE. V was pared by 1 base and J by 2 bases, with 10 bases between. CDR3 length: 15 residues. The CDR3 region is CASSLFGSTYNEQFF. The DNA for the CDR3 is TGTGCCAGCAGCTTGTTCGGGTCCACCTACAATGAGCAGTTCTTC.

V and J are TRBV5-1 and TRBJ2-3, with no clear D. Germline V gene sequence: CDR1 SGHRS, CDR2 YFSETQ. The CDR3 spans 14 residues. V was cut by 2 bases and J by 1 base, with 8 bases left in between. The CDR3 is CASSFVVGTDTQYF. The CDR3 DNA sequence: TGCGCCAGCAGCTTTGTAGTGGGCACAGATACGCAGTATTTT.

CDR3 in DNA: TGTGCCAGCAGCCAGGACAGTAATAGACCCCAGGGGGCTTTCTTT. Protein: CASSQDSNRPQGAFF. The chain links TRBV9 to TRBJ1-1; weak D call: TRBD1 (6 bases). Germline lookup yields CDR1 SGDLS and CDR2 YYNGEE. This CDR3 has 15 residues. Trimming took 4 bases from V and 11 from J, leaving 24 bases between them.

The chain has TRBV13 and TRBJ1-1; D gene ambiguous. Trimming cost V 5 bases and J 0 bases, with 4 bases left between them. The length of the CDR3 is 12 residues. Germline CDR1 and CDR2: PRHDT and FYEKMQ (reference sequence). CDR3 region: CASSEMNTEAFF. CDR3 nucleotides: TGTGCCAGCAGCGAGATGAACACTGAAGCTTTCTTT.

This sequence joins TRBV25-1 and TRBJ2-3; 7 nucleotides align to TRBD2. The CDR3 length is 14 residues. The germline V gene has CDR1 MGHDK and CDR2 SYGVNS. V was pared by 4 bases and J by 3 bases, with 4 bases of the junction left unmatched. DNA for the CDR3: TGTGCCAGCAGTGGAGCGGGAAAGACAGATACGCAGTATTTT. Encoded protein: CASSGAGKTDTQYF.

About this clone: The sample has other DNA sequences that encode this CDR3 too. The CDR3 loop is CASSYRVQETQYF. CDR3 coding DNA: TGTGCCAGCAGCTACAGGGTCCAAGAGACCCAGTACTTC. The chain carries TRBV7-2 and TRBJ2-5, with a tentative D call TRBD1 (6 bases). Trimming stripped 4 bases from V and 1 base from J, with 7 bases between. This CDR3 is built from 13 residues. Germline loops: CDR1 SGHTA, CDR2 FQGNSA.

In this sample, this clone turned up a few times. The chain employs TRBV27 and TRBJ1-4, with D perhaps matching TRBD1 (6 bases). Germline assignment: CDR1 MNHEY and CDR2 SMNVEV (reference sequence). This CDR3 is 15 amino acids long. Trimming left V 0 bases short and J 5 bases short, with 10 bases between. This CDR3 is CASSLSGAMNEKLFF. The CDR3 nucleotides are TGTGCCAGCAGTTTATCGGGGGCCATGAATGAAAAACTGTTTTTT.

CDR3 amino acids: CASSTLGLAGSEQFF. The CDR3 DNA follows: TGTGCCAGTAGTACTCTTGGACTAGCGGGCAGTGAGCAGTTCTTC. The chain links TRBV19 to TRBJ2-1; 11 bases match TRBD2. The trim removed 4 bases at V and 9 bases at J, leaving 8 bases unmatched. Germline V lookup: CDR1 LNHDA, CDR2 SQIVND (reference sequence). The CDR3 runs to 15 residues.

V is TRBV5-4 and J is TRBJ2-3; 9 bases line up with TRBD2. The V segment lost 4 bases and the J segment 6 bases; nucleotides outside the gene matches: 6. Germline CDR1 SGHNT, CDR2 YYREEE (reference sequence). The CDR3 has 14 residues. CDR3 bases: TGTGCCAGCAGCCGAGGACTAGCGTCCGATACGCAGTATTTT. Translation: CASSRGLASDTQYF.

This clone occurred once. This rearrangement joins TRBV6-6 to TRBJ2-7, with TRBD1 matching over 11 bases. This CDR3 spans 14 amino acids. Germline-derived CDR1 and CDR2 are MNHNY and SVGAGI (reference sequence). V lost 2 bases, J lost 3 bases, and 0 bases stayed unmatched. CDR3 in DNA: TGTGCCAGCAGTTACGGGACAGGGGGCTACGAGCAGTACTTC. Translated, it gives CASSYGTGGYEQYF.

The chain recombines TRBV6-5 with TRBJ2-7; D ambiguous. Germline V lookup: CDR1 MNHEY, CDR2 SVGAGI. Trimming cost V 0 bases and J 3 bases, with 6 bases left between them. The CDR3 consists of 13 residues. CDR3 amino acids: CASSYSRFYEQYF. CDR3 DNA: TGTGCCAGCAGTTACTCACGGTTCTACGAGCAGTACTTC.

The V call is TRBV5-5, the J call TRBJ1-2, with no clear D. The CDR3 length is 15 residues. Germline V gene lookup returns CDR1 SGHKS and CDR2 YYEKEE (reference sequence). V lost 0 bases, J lost 8 bases, and 17 bases lay in between. CDR3 protein: CASSLEVSKQAGYTF. The CDR3 coding sequence is TGTGCCAGCAGCTTGGAAGTTTCGAAGCAGGCCGGCTACACCTTC.

This clone was recorded once. V usage is TRBV4-1 and J usage is TRBJ2-3; 9 nucleotides match TRBD2. Per germline, CDR1 MGHRA and CDR2 YSYEKL. The CDR3 covers 15 residues. V dropped 2 bases and J dropped 6; count of bases not matched to a gene: 6. CDR3 sequence (DNA): TGCGCCAGCAGCCAAACGGGACTAGCCCCTGATACGCAGTATTTT. Protein product: CASSQTGLAPDTQYF.

The V and J genes are TRBV4-2 and TRBJ2-7; 9 bases match TRBD2. V trimming: 6 bases; J trimming: 3 bases; junction bases outside the gene matches: 6. The CDR3 runs to 14 residues. Germline CDR1 reads LGHNA; CDR2 reads YNFKEQ. This chain's CDR3 is CASRRTSADYEQYF. The CDR3 DNA is TGTGCCAGCAGGCGGACTAGCGCCGACTACGAGCAGTACTTC.

The V and J genes are TRBV5-4 and TRBJ2-7, with D hard to call. This CDR3 contains 17 residues. Looked up from germline, CDR1 is SGHNT and CDR2 is YYREEE (reference sequence). Trimming removed 2 bases from V and 5 bases from J, with 23 bases in between. The CDR3 region is CASSFPNARMSSNEQYF. Here the CDR3 DNA reads TGTGCCAGCAGCTTCCCGAATGCACGGATGAGTAGCAACGAGCAGTACTTC.

The chain combines TRBV28 with TRBJ2-1; D perhaps matches TRBD1 (6 bases). Germline V gene lookup returns CDR1 MDHEN and CDR2 SYDVKM. The CDR3 has 15 amino acids. The germline V and J ends were trimmed by 3 bases and 4 bases, with 13 bases remaining between them. CDR3 sequence: CASSFLGQGYNEQFF. CDR3 coding DNA: TGTGCCAGCAGTTTTCTGGGACAAGGATACAATGAGCAGTTCTTC.

This clone was observed a handful of times. V and J are TRBV4-2 and TRBJ1-1, with 8 bases identical to TRBD1. V gave up 0 bases and J gave up 4 bases; unmatched junction bases: 4. The CDR3 sequence is 15 residues long. Germline CDR1 reads LGHNA; CDR2 reads YNFKEQ. CDR3 region: CASSQENRGSTEAFF. CDR3 DNA: TGTGCCAGCAGCCAAGAAAACAGGGGGTCCACTGAAGCTTTCTTT.

The gene calls are TRBV28 and TRBJ2-7, with 13 bases fitting TRBD2. Trimming cost V 5 bases and J 1 base; bases outside gene matches: 11. The CDR3 extends over 18 amino acids. The germline CDR1 and CDR2 sequences are MDHEN and SYDVKM. CDR3 bases: TGTGCCAGCAGTCCCGGGACTAGCGGGAATAGAGGGTCCTACGAGCAGTACTTC. Translation: CASSPGTSGNRGSYEQYF.

The rearrangement links TRBV4-3 to TRBJ2-7, with 15 bases that match TRBD2. Germline V lookup: CDR1 LGHNA, CDR2 YSLEER. J lost 5 bases, V lost 0 bases, and 5 bases had no gene match. CDR3 length equals 17 residues. For the CDR3, the DNA is TGCGCCAGCAGCCAAGAATGGGGACTAGCGGGAGGCCACGAGCAGTACTTC. Its translation: CASSQEWGLAGGHEQYF.

The J gene is TRBJ2-1, the V gene TRBV6-5, with TRBD2 identical over 8 bases. V shed 8 bases and J 8 bases; nucleotides not matched to a gene: 11. This CDR3 spans 14 amino acids. Germline CDR1 is MNHEY and CDR2 is SVGAGI. The chain's CDR3 is CASSSGLGFDEQFF. CDR3 nucleotides: TGTGCCAGCTCCTCGGGACTAGGTTTCGATGAGCAGTTCTTC.

The chain couples TRBV7-8 to TRBJ1-2; TRBD1 matches 8 bases. Germline V gene data show CDR1 as SGHVS and CDR2 as FQNEAQ. V gave up 0 bases and J gave up 8 bases; unmatched junction bases: 17. This CDR3 spans 18 amino acids. The chain's CDR3 is CASSLAQFGQSRGQGYTF. CDR3 in DNA: TGTGCCAGCAGCTTAGCTCAATTCGGACAATCCAGGGGGCAGGGCTACACCTTC. The whole variable domain, filled in from reference TRBV7-8 and TRBJ1-2, reads GAGVSQSPRYKVAKRGQDVALRCDPISGHVSLFWYQQALGQGPEFLTYFQNEAQLDKSGLPSDRFFAERPEGSVSTLKIQRTQQEDSAVYLCASSLAQFGQSRGQGYTFGSGTRLTVV.

The CDR3 DNA follows: TGTGCCAGCAGCCGAACAGGGGGCGCTCCCCTCACAGATACGCAGTATTTT. Translation: CASSRTGGAPLTDTQYF. V and J are TRBV9 and TRBJ2-3; 9 bases are a match to TRBD1. The CDR3 loop spans 17 amino acids. CDR1 is SGDLS, CDR2 YYNGEE, per germline. Losses at the gene ends were 4 bases for V and 2 bases for J; bases not matched to a gene: 11.

The rearrangement joins TRBV28 to TRBJ1-2; TRBD1 agrees at 7 bases. The junction had 5 bases not matched to a gene; V was cut back by 3 bases and J by 4 bases. CDR1 is MDHEN and CDR2 is SYDVKM in the germline V gene. The CDR3 length is 14 residues. The CDR3 spells CASSFDREAYGYTF. The CDR3 region has the DNA TGTGCCAGCAGTTTTGACAGGGAGGCCTATGGCTACACCTTC.

The chain combines TRBV7-8 with TRBJ2-7, with TRBD1 identical over 7 bases. In germline, CDR1 is SGHVS, CDR2 FQNEAQ. There are 16 residues in the CDR3. Unmatched junction bases numbered 9, after V lost 4 bases and J lost 0 bases. CDR3 nucleotides: TGTGCCAGCAGCTCCACGACGGGACAGAACTCCTACGAGCAGTACTTC. It is translated as CASSSTTGQNSYEQYF.